This T cell receptor (beta chain) was captured by sequencing in a study of CD8 T cells in ankylosing spondylitis. General study points: There was a TCR beta motif, made of several highly homologous variants, that appeared characteristic of ankylosing spondylitis blood.

MiXCR, run by TCRdb on the 5' RACE reads, gives a single entry per CDR3 protein. The sample has 130,000 or so distinct CDR3 sequences; approximately 6.8% are singletons. On this clonotype itself: Its antigen is unknown.

The trim removed 8 bases at V and 1 base at J, leaving 11 bases unmatched. This CDR3 has 15 residues. The germline V gene encodes CDR1 DFQATT and CDR2 SNEGSKA (reference sequence). The chain has TRBV20-1 and TRBJ2-7; TRBD1 aligns across 10 bases. This sequence originates from a male donor with ankylosing spondylitis or in good health (not recorded which). Input material: blood, either unsorted or a sorted T cell fraction (not recorded which). The CDR3 DNA follows: TGCAGTACCCGGGGAGGGACAGGGGCGTCCTACGAGCAGTACTTC. Translated, it gives CSTRGGTGASYEQYF.